The source of this TCR beta chain is a study of CD8 T cells in ankylosing spondylitis. Findings and limits, study-wide: Seemingly distinctive of ankylosing spondylitis blood was a TCR beta motif formed by eight highly homologous variants. Reported data indicate significant enrichment of disease-linked clones within matched ankylosing spondylitis synovial fluid.

There are 15 residues in the CDR3. V was pared by 4 bases and J by 2 bases, with 15 bases between. Germline V lookup: CDR1 SQVTM, CDR2 ANQGSEA. A single record per CDR3 protein comes from TCRdb applying MiXCR to the 5' RACE reads. Of about 150,000 distinct CDR3 sequences in the sample, roughly 44% were seen once. As regards this clonotype: Its target is unknown.

The source is a male donor with ankylosing spondylitis. This chain links TRBV29-1 with TRBJ2-1; D remains ambiguous. The sequencing input was synovial fluid, either unsorted or a sorted T cell fraction (not recorded which). The CDR3 bases are TGCAGCGTTGTATCGGAGACCCACGCCTACAATGAGCAGTTCTTC. Its translation is CSVVSETHAYNEQFF.